This entry concerns a single TCR beta chain. These data come from a study of blood T cell repertoires in COVID-19. Study-level information: Some COVID-19 samples were acute and others convalescent; all came from the United States, Italy and Spain. From T cells, B-cell-depleted T cells, or PBMCs came the material, which was cDNA or gDNA.

Authors' analysis steps: Quantification of nucleated cells was approximated via reference gene primer amplification. The repertoire was sequenced with immunoSEQ multiplex PCR; TCRdb's copy has only in-frame clones and lacks some. The V and J calls and clone size are taken from that table; D and trimming were inferred from the DNA. The data show about 410,000 clones, 75% to 90% seen once. The V and J ends lost 5 bases and 5 bases, in that order; junction bases with no gene match: 14. The germline gives CDR1 MNHEY, CDR2 SVGEGT. This CDR3 spans 16 amino acids. The receptor was isolated from a woman between 25 and 40 years old with active or convalescent COVID-19. This chain joins TRBV6-2 or TRBV6-3 and TRBJ2-5; 7 bases are a match to TRBD2. The sample comprised peripheral blood. This chain's CDR3 is CASSRPPSGWGETQYF. CDR3 in DNA: TGTGCCAGCAGTCGCCCTCCTAGCGGCTGGGGGGAGACCCAGTACTTC.